The 23 T cell receptor beta chains below were found in one sample sequenced in a study of T cell responses to AZD1222 COVID-19 vaccine. Only in-frame clones appear in the TCRdb table, and some are missing; sequencing was by immunoSEQ multiplex PCR. The table has about 130,000 clones, just under 95% seen once. The material sequenced was peripheral blood, taken 28 days after the second AZD1222 dose. The receptors come from an adult who received the AZD1222 COVID-19 vaccine.

Details on this clone: The same CDR3 arises from other DNA sequences in this sample as well. V usage is TRBV18 and J usage is TRBJ1-4; D call uncertain. The V end was cut by 3 bases, the J end by 0 bases, with 5 bases between. The CDR3 consists of 14 residues. Germline lookup yields CDR1 KGHSH and CDR2 LQKENI. CDR3 nucleotide sequence: TGTGCCAGCTCACCTGGGACAACTAATGAAAAACTGTTTTTT. It yields the protein CASSPGTTNEKLFF.

As for this clone: The junction differs from germline at one of its ends, possibly a read error. The chain joins TRBV27 to TRBJ2-2; 7 nucleotides match TRBD1. Per the germline V gene, CDR1 is MNHEY and CDR2 is SMNVEV (reference sequence). The CDR3 length is 16 residues. CDR3 nucleotide sequence: TGTGCCCGCAGTCCCACCGCGACAGGGTACCCCGGGGAGCTGTTTTTT. This sequence encodes CARSPTATGYPGELFF.

In its sample, this clone was seen a few times. This chain joins TRBV7-2 and TRBJ2-7; perhaps TRBD2 as D (6 bases). V was cut by 2 bases and J by 9 bases, with 20 bases left in between. This CDR3 has 15 residues. Looked up from germline, CDR1 is SGHTA and CDR2 is FQGNSA. In DNA form, the CDR3 reads TGTGCCAGCAGCTTACAGCCTTCTCTGGGGGGAGTGCAGTACTTC. Amino acid sequence: CASSLQPSLGGVQYF.

This chain links TRBV7-8 with TRBJ2-7; D is perhaps TRBD1 (6 bases). V was clipped by 5 bases and J by 1 base, with 18 bases between them. The CDR3 totals 16 residues. Germline V gene sequence: CDR1 SGHVS, CDR2 FQNEAQ. The CDR3 here is CASSRGGAGESYEQYF. The CDR3 DNA follows: TGTGCCAGCAGCAGAGGTGGCGCAGGGGAATCCTACGAGCAGTACTTC.

The gene calls are TRBV7-8 and TRBJ1-3, with D unresolved. Germline lookup yields CDR1 SGHVS and CDR2 FQNEAQ. V was pared by 1 base and J by 0 bases, with 16 bases between. The CDR3 loop spans 18 amino acids. The CDR3 DNA is TGTGCCAGCAGCTTAGTATATGAGGCGGCCTCCTCTGGAAACACCATATATTTT. It codes for CASSLVYEAASSGNTIYF. Variable domain in full (rest from reference TRBV7-8 and TRBJ1-3): GAGVSQSPRYKVAKRGQDVALRCDPISGHVSLFWYQQALGQGPEFLTYFQNEAQLDKSGLPSDRFFAERPEGSVSTLKIQRTQQEDSAVYLCASSLVYEAASSGNTIYFGEGSWLTVV.

The rearrangement joins TRBV9 to TRBJ1-2, with a possible D match to TRBD1 (6 bases). This CDR3 spans 14 amino acids. Trimming removed 4 bases from V and 8 bases from J, with 18 bases in between. Per the germline V gene, CDR1 is SGDLS and CDR2 is YYNGEE. The CDR3 bases are TGTGCCAGCAGCACCCGTTTATCAGGGGAAGGCTACACCTTC. Its protein is CASSTRLSGEGYTF. Drawing the rest from reference TRBV9 and TRBJ1-2, the complete variable domain is DSGVTQTPKHLITATGQRVTLRCSPRSGDLSVYWYQQSLDQGLQFLIQYYNGEERAKGNILERFSAQQFPDLHSELNLSSLELGDSALYFCASSTRLSGEGYTFGSGTRLTVV.

The gene calls are TRBV27 and TRBJ2-3; 10 bases are shared with TRBD2. J lost 0 bases, V lost 5 bases, and 11 bases had no gene match. CDR1 and CDR2 from the germline V gene are MNHEY and SMNVEV (reference sequence). This CDR3 has 18 residues. The CDR3 DNA reads as TGTGCCAGCAGTCAGACTAGCGGGCGGGACCCAAGCACAGATACGCAGTATTTT. Translation: CASSQTSGRDPSTDTQYF.

CDR3 in DNA: TGTGCCAGCACGTCCGGAGTTGATGAAAAACTGTTTTTT. This translates into CASTSGVDEKLFF. The chain couples TRBV28 to TRBJ1-4, with unresolved D. Deletions cut 7 bases from V and 6 bases from J, with 12 bases between. CDR3 length: 13 amino acids. CDR1 is MDHEN and CDR2 is SYDVKM in the germline V gene.

This rearrangement joins TRBV10-3 to TRBJ2-1, with 12 bases lining up with TRBD2. Germline CDR1 ENHRY, CDR2 SYGVKD. This CDR3 region has 15 residues. The V segment lost 2 bases and the J segment 10 bases; nucleotides outside the gene matches: 6. CDR3 DNA sequence: TGTGCCATCAGTGAGGGCCTAGCGGGGGGGTACGAGCAGTTCTTC. Protein product: CAISEGLAGGYEQFF.

The chain joins TRBV3-1 (or the pseudogene TRBV3-2) to TRBJ1-6; D call uncertain. From germline, CDR1 is LGHDT and CDR2 YNNKEL (reference sequence). V was clipped by 3 bases and J by 7 bases, with 13 bases between them. The CDR3 is made up of 15 amino acids. The CDR3, as DNA: TGTGCCAGCAGCCAGATCAGGCTGGGCAATTCACCCCTCCACTTT. Its protein is CASSQIRLGNSPLHF.

V usage is TRBV27 and J usage is TRBJ1-2; 8 nucleotides line up with TRBD1. Germline CDR1 MNHEY, CDR2 SMNVEV (reference sequence). With 6 bases clipped from V and 6 bases from J, the junction kept 6 bases outside the gene matches. The CDR3 is made up of 13 amino acids. The CDR3 DNA is TGTGCCAGCAGGCAGACAGGGGCTAATGGCTACACCTTC. It encodes CASRQTGANGYTF.

This chain connects TRBV19 to TRBJ1-1; maybe TRBD1 (6 bases). Per germline, CDR1 LNHDA and CDR2 SQIVND (reference sequence). The CDR3 extends over 13 amino acids. The V gene lost 6 bases and the J gene lost 0 bases, with 8 bases spanning the gap. CDR3 loop: CASSRTVNTEAFF. Written as DNA, the CDR3 is TGTGCCAGTAGCCGGACAGTGAACACTGAAGCTTTCTTT.

This chain uses TRBV11-3 with TRBJ1-2; D ambiguous. V gave up 3 bases and J gave up 8 bases, with 13 bases separating them. The CDR3 has 13 residues. Germline lookup yields CDR1 SGHNT and CDR2 YENEEA. The CDR3: CASSLGLAGGYTF. The CDR3 DNA is TGTGCCAGCAGCTTGGGTCTCGCGGGAGGCTACACCTTC.

This rearrangement joins TRBV6-1 to TRBJ2-5; perhaps TRBD2 as D (6 bases). This CDR3 spans 14 amino acids. Germline V CDR1 and CDR2: MNHNS, SASEGT. The V and J ends lost 2 bases and 1 base respectively, with 8 bases between them. The CDR3 DNA reads TGTGCCAGCAGTGAACTTAGCGGCCAAGAGACCCAGTACTTC. It encodes CASSELSGQETQYF.

The chain employs TRBV11-3 and TRBJ2-7; 7 nucleotides align to TRBD1. Germline V gene lookup returns CDR1 SGHNT and CDR2 YENEEA. The CDR3 is 14 residues long. Trimming at V came to 5 bases and at J to 5 bases, leaving 9 bases not matched to a gene. The chain's CDR3 is CASSAGTAANEQYF. In DNA, the CDR3 is TGTGCCAGCAGCGCCGGGACAGCTGCCAACGAGCAGTACTTC.

This clone showed up just once. The chain joins TRBV14 to TRBJ1-1, with D hard to call. The CDR3 runs to 14 residues. V gave up 8 bases and J gave up 1 base, with 14 bases separating them. From germline, CDR1 is SGHDN and CDR2 FVKESK. CDR3: CASLKRSSNTEAFF. CDR3 DNA: TGTGCCAGCCTTAAACGATCGTCGAACACTGAAGCTTTCTTT. Full variable domain (rest looked up from reference TRBV14 and TRBJ1-1): EAGVTQFPSHSVIEKGQTVTLRCDPISGHDNLYWYRRVMGKEIKFLLHFVKESKQDESGMPNNRFLAERTGGTYSTLKVQPAELEDSGVYFCASLKRSSNTEAFFGQGTRLTVV.

This clone was seen only a few times. This sequence joins TRBV27 and TRBJ2-7; D gene unclear. Germline-derived CDR1 and CDR2 are MNHEY and SMNVEV (reference sequence). The CDR3 length is 15 residues. V lost 2 bases to trimming and J lost 2 bases, with 13 bases between them. This CDR3 reads CASSLDRRIPYEQYF. The CDR3 nucleotides read TGTGCCAGCAGTTTAGATAGGCGAATACCCTACGAGCAGTACTTC.

The chain joins TRBV3-1 (or the pseudogene TRBV3-2) to TRBJ2-7; a possible D gene is TRBD1 (5 bases). CDR3 length: 17 residues. V was clipped by 4 bases and J by 2 bases, with 21 bases between them. The germline CDR1 and CDR2 sequences are LGHDT and YNNKEL (reference sequence). The CDR3 DNA is TGTGCCAGCAGCCTTCGGGCGTGCAGGGTACGGGCCTACGAGCAGTACTTC. Translation: CASSLRACRVRAYEQYF.

The chain carries TRBV7-2 and TRBJ1-2; 11 bases fit TRBD1. CDR1 is SGHTA, CDR2 FQGNSA, per germline. Trimming at V came to 6 bases and at J to 3 bases, leaving 15 bases not matched to a gene. There are 18 residues in the CDR3. CDR3 nucleotides: TGTGCCAGCAGTCTTACTCAATGGACAGGGGGCGGTTACTATGGCTACACCTTC. Translated: CASSLTQWTGGGYYGYTF.

The chain combines TRBV6-2 or TRBV6-3 with TRBJ1-2; no firm D call. Trimming took 2 bases from V and 4 from J, leaving 2 bases between them. Per the germline V gene, CDR1 is MNHEY and CDR2 is SVGEGT. The CDR3 is 11 residues long. In nucleotides, the CDR3 is TGTGCCAGCAGTTACCTCTATGGCTACACCTTC. It yields the protein CASSYLYGYTF.

The V gene is TRBV2, the J gene TRBJ2-1; D tentatively fits TRBD1 or TRBD2 (6 bases each). CDR3 length: 15 residues. Germline-derived CDR1 and CDR2 are SNHLY and FYNNEI. V lost 7 bases to trimming and J lost 0 bases, with 13 bases between them. The CDR3 DNA reads as TGTGCCAGCACTGGAGGGGGGAACTCCTACAATGAGCAGTTCTTC. Amino acids: CASTGGGNSYNEQFF.

The chain carries TRBV18 and TRBJ1-5, with D possibly matching TRBD1 (5 bases). Trimming shortened V by 1 base and J by 2 bases, and 9 bases separated the two germline ends. CDR1 and CDR2 (germline): KGHSH, LQKENI. The CDR3 sequence is 15 residues long. The CDR3 nucleotides are TGTGCCAGCTCACCACAGGGGTTGGGCAATCAGCCCCAGCATTTT. Translation gives CASSPQGLGNQPQHF.

The chain recombines TRBV29-1 with TRBJ1-2, with D possibly TRBD1 on 6 matching bases. CDR1 SQVTM and CDR2 ANQGSEA come from the germline V gene. V was cut by 7 bases and J by 6 bases, with 15 bases left in between. The length of the CDR3 is 12 residues. For the CDR3, the DNA is TGCAGCGGGGGACAAGGGGCGGATGGCTACACCTTC. Its protein is CSGGQGADGYTF.